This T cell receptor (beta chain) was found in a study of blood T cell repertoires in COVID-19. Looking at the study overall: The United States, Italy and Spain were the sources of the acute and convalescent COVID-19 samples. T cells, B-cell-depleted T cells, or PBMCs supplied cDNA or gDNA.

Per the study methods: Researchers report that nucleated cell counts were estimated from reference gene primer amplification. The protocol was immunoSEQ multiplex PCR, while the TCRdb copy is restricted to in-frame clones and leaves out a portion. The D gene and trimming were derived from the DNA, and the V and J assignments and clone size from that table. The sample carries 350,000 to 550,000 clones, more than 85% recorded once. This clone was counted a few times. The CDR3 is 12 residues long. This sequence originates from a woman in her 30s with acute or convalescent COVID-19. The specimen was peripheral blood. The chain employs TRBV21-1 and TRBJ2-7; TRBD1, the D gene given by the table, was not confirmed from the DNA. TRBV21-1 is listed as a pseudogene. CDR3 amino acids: CAPLRGQGEQYF. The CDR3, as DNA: TGTGCCCCCTTGAGGGGGCAAGGCGAGCAGTACTTC.